The TCR beta chain described here comes from a study of cytomegalovirus exposure and HLA in healthy donors. Study in general: Clustering assigned 70% to 90% of the roughly 370 genotyped donors to the Caucasian-associated ancestry cluster.

Findings and caveats of the study: The study listed roughly 150 cytomegalovirus-associated TCR beta chains. A later analysis linked a missense DCLRE1C variant to TCR beta V- and J-gene trimming.

As regards this clone: No antigen is known for it.

Primers for the PCR totalled 60 Vbeta and 13 Jbeta. Only in-frame clones appear in the TCRdb table, and some are missing; sequencing was by immunoSEQ multiplex PCR. The sample has fewer than 200,000 clones, over 65% seen once. Germline loops: CDR1 MGHRA, CDR2 YSYEKL. The CDR3 consists of 15 residues. V lost 4 bases and J lost 5, with 15 bases in between. There were likely unrecorded immune exposures, though donors were nominally healthy when sampled. The V gene is TRBV4-1, the J gene TRBJ2-1; possible D gene TRBD2, 5 bases. The sequenced sample was PBMCs. This clonotype was obtained from a man in his forties in good health and CMV-seropositive. The CDR3 region is CASSPSGSVDNEQFF. Written as DNA, the CDR3 is TGCGCCAGCAGCCCAAGTGGTAGCGTAGACAATGAGCAGTTCTTC.